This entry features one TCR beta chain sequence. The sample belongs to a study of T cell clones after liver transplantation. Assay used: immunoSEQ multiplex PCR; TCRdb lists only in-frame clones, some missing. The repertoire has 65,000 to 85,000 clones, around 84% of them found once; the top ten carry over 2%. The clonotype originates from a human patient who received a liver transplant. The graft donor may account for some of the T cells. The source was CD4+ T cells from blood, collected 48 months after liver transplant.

The CDR3 bases are TGTGCCAGCACTAGGACTATTGGGCAAGAGACCCAGTACTTC. Its protein is CASTRTIGQETQYF. The chain links TRBV6-1 to TRBJ2-5, with D possibly being TRBD2 (6 bases). Trimming pared 7 bases from V and 2 bases from J, leaving 14 bases between. The CDR3 is made up of 14 amino acids. The germline CDR1 and CDR2 sequences are MNHNS and SASEGT.